This T cell receptor beta chain emerged from a study of blood T cell repertoires in COVID-19. Across the study: COVID-19 samples collected from the United States, Italy and Spain covered acute and convalescent phases. T cells, B-cell-depleted T cells, or PBMCs provided the cDNA or gDNA that served as material.

Followed longitudinally, the Seattle patients had been enrolled during active infection. In the source study's methods: Nucleated cell counts were estimated from reference gene primer amplification. This table comes from immunoSEQ multiplex PCR, and its TCRdb copy is limited to in-frame clones, with some not included. From that table come the V and J calls and clone size; the DNA was used to work out D and trimming. The sample lists over 200,000 clones, 65% to 85% occurring once. The clonotype was recovered from a woman aged 30 to 39 with COVID-19, enrolled during active disease. What was sequenced was peripheral blood.

Here the CDR3 DNA reads TGTGCCAGCAGTCCAGGACAGGGAGAAGCTTTCTTT. Its translation is CASSPGQGEAFF. The chain employs TRBV3-1 (or the pseudogene TRBV3-2) and TRBJ1-1; TRBD1 matches 8 bases. The CDR3 loop spans 12 amino acids. CDR1 and CDR2 from the germline V gene are LGHDT and YNNKEL (reference sequence). Losses at the gene ends were 6 bases for V and 8 bases for J; bases not matched to a gene: 5.